Here is one T cell receptor (beta chain) with its context. These data originate in a study of blood T cell repertoires in COVID-19. Study-wide context: Sample material is recorded as cDNA or gDNA derived from T cells, B-cell-depleted T cells, or PBMCs.

The data were produced by immunoSEQ multiplex PCR, yet TCRdb's version contains in-frame clones alone and is incomplete. This repertoire shows tens of thousands of clones, approximately 80% found once; its top ten account for roughly 12%. Sequencing input: peripheral blood. This clonotype was sampled from a human donor in a cohort sampled during active COVID-19.

In DNA form, the CDR3 reads TGTGCCAGCAGCCTCCGGACGGGGGGCTACACCTTC. Protein: CASSLRTGGYTF. This chain uses TRBV28 with TRBJ1-2; D uncertain. The germline V gene encodes CDR1 MDHEN and CDR2 SYDVKM. The ends were cut back, 6 bases at V and 8 bases at J, with 13 bases in the middle. The CDR3 consists of 12 residues.